This TCR beta chain comes out of a study of CD8 T cells in ankylosing spondylitis. Quantitative 5'-RACE with molecular barcodes was used to make the TCR beta libraries. TCRdb passed the 5' RACE reads through MiXCR, listing each CDR3 protein once. The sample holds about 160,000 distinct CDR3 sequences; around a tenth are singletons and the top ten take over 12%. Study-wide results and limits: Ankylosing spondylitis blood appeared to carry a characteristic TCR beta motif of roughly eight highly homologous variants.

This clonotype was detected a few times. The antigen is undetermined. This CDR3 spans 14 amino acids. The germline V and J ends were trimmed by 0 bases and 10 bases, with 13 bases remaining between them. Germline values: CDR1 LGHDT, CDR2 YNNKEL (reference sequence). The source of this sequence is a female donor with ankylosing spondylitis or in good health (not recorded which). Sequencing used blood, either unsorted or a sorted T cell fraction (not recorded which). The V gene is TRBV3-1, the J gene TRBJ2-1, with D perhaps assigned TRBD1 or TRBD2 (5 bases each). CDR3 sequence: CASSQEGPYTEQFF. The CDR3, as DNA: TGTGCCAGCAGCCAAGAGGGACCTTATACCGAGCAGTTCTTC.